This TCR beta chain was found in a study of T cell responses to AZD1222 COVID-19 vaccine. Regarding this clone: Its antigen remains unidentified.

CDR3 size: 15 residues. Germline V gene data show CDR1 as SGHTA and CDR2 as FQGNSA. V dropped 1 base and J dropped 6; count of bases not matched to a gene: 7. Some second doses came at about 4 weeks and others at about 12 weeks; these were pooled. Clones were sequenced by immunoSEQ multiplex PCR, and TCRdb holds only the in-frame ones, with some missing. The sample lists 120,000 or so clones; roughly 92% were seen once. General study findings and limits: Sampling captured repertoires only after the peak T cell response. Unmutated variant regions are reportedly the target of nearly half of TCRs that are spike-specific. Females outnumbered males among donors, who were mostly white British; clonal diversity was possibly underestimated.

The sample in question was peripheral blood, obtained 28 days after the second AZD1222 dose. The receptor was derived from an adult who received the AZD1222 COVID-19 vaccine. The J gene is TRBJ2-3, the V gene TRBV7-2, with TRBD1 identical over 7 bases. CDR3 in amino acids: CASSLVTGVGDTQYF. CDR3 in DNA: TGTGCCAGCAGCTTAGTTACAGGGGTGGGGGATACGCAGTATTTT.